This section outlines one TCR beta chain sequence together with its context. Under the authors' procedure: Amplified reference gene primers provided the basis for estimating nucleated cell counts. Method: immunoSEQ multiplex PCR; TCRdb's copy keeps in-frame clones and lacks some. D and trimming were read from the DNA, whereas the V and J calls and clone size are those reported in that table. Among 200,000 to 250,000 clones listed, around four fifths were seen once. The data originate from a study of blood T cell repertoires in COVID-19. Study-wide context: COVID-19 samples collected from the United States, Italy and Spain covered acute and convalescent phases. T cells, B-cell-depleted T cells, or PBMCs supplied cDNA or gDNA.

CDR1 is SGHDN and CDR2 is FVKESK in the germline V gene. This CDR3 has 14 residues. With 7 bases clipped from V and 1 base from J, the junction kept 7 bases outside the gene matches. The chain has TRBV14 and TRBJ2-7, with 7 bases matching TRBD2. This receptor was obtained from a man aged 25 to 45 who had recovered from COVID-19. The sequenced sample was peripheral blood. CDR3 coding DNA: TGTGCCAGCAAACCGGGACTACGGTCCTACGAGCAGTACGTC. Translation gives CASKPGLRSYEQYV.